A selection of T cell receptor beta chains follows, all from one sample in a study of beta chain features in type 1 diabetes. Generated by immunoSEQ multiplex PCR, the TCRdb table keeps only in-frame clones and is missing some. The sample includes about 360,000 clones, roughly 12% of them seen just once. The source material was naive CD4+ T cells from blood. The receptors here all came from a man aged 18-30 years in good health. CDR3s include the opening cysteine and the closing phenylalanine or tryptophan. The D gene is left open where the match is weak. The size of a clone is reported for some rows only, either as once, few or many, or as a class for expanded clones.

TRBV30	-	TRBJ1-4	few	TGTGCCTGGACCCACGGAGGTTTAATCGCAACTAATGAAAAACTGTTTTTT	CAWTHGGLIATNEKLFF
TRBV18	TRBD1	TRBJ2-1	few	TGTGCCAGCTCATTACACAGGGGGATCGGCTCCTACAATGAGCAGTTCTTC	CASSLHRGIGSYNEQFF
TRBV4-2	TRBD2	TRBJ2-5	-	TGTGCCAGCAGCCAGGACCTGAGACTAGCCAGACAAGAGACCCAGTACTTC	CASSQDLRLARQETQYF
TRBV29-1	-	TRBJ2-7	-	TGCAGCGTTGCGCAGGGATCCTACGAGCAGTACTTC	CSVAQGSYEQYF
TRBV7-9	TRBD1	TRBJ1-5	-	TGTGCCAGCAGCCCTGCAGGGGGCAGCGCACAGCCCCAGCATTTT	CASSPAGGSAQPQHF
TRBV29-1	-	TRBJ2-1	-	TGCAGCGTTAGGGGCGGGAAGGGCTCCGGTGAGCAGTTCTTC	CSVRGGKGSGEQFF
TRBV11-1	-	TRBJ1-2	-	TGTGCCAGCAGCCCTCCTACTTGGGGCTACACCTTC	CASSPPTWGYTF
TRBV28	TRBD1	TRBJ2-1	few	TGTGCCAGCAGTCCCCCGGGCACAGGGGGCTCCTACAATGAGCAGTTCTTC	CASSPPGTGGSYNEQFF
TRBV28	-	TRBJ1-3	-	TGTGCCAGCAGCCCGCTCCACAAATCTGGAAACACCATATATTTT	CASSPLHKSGNTIYF
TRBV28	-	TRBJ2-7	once	TGTGCCAGCATTGGGGGCAGGCCATCCTACGAGCAGTACTTC	CASIGGRPSYEQYF
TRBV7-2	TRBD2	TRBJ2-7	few	TGTGCCAGCAGCTCCCCGACTAGCGGCTACGAGCAGTACTTC	CASSSPTSGYEQYF
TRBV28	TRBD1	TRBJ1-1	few	TGTGCCAGCAGTCCCGGACAGGGGGGCACTGAAGCTTTCTTT	CASSPGQGGTEAFF
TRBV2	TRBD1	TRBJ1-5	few	TGTGCCAGCAGTGAACTTGGGACAGGAATAAATCAGCCCCAGCATTTT	CASSELGTGINQPQHF
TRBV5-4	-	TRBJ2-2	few	TGTGCCAGCAGCAGACCGGGACAACGGAACACCGGGGAGCTGTTTTTT	CASSRPGQRNTGELFF
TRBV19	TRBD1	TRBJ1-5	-	TGTGCCAGTAGTCGGGACAGGGGCAATCAGCCCCAGCATTTT	CASSRDRGNQPQHF
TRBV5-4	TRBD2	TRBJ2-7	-	TGTGCCAGCAGCCGGGGACTAGCGGGGACCTTCTCCTACGAGCAGTACTTC	CASSRGLAGTFSYEQYF
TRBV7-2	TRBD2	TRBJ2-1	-	TGTGCCAGCAGCCCAGACCCGGGGGGGGAGCAGTTCTTC	CASSPDPGGEQFF
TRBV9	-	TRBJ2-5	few	TGTGCCAGCAGCACTATTAGGAGCGGCCAAGAGACCCAGTACTTC	CASSTIRSGQETQYF
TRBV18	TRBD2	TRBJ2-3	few	TGTGCCAGCTCACCTACCCTAGCGGGAGCCCGCACAGATACGCAGTATTTT	CASSPTLAGARTDTQYF
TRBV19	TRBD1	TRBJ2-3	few	TGTGCCAGTAGTAAACAGGGGGCGCAGGGGCAGTATTTT	CASSKQGAQGQYF
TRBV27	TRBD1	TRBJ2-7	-	TGTGCCAGCAGAGGACAGGGGGCCCACGAGCAGTACTTC	CASRGQGAHEQYF
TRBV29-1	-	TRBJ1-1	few	TGCAGCGTTGAAGGGACAGTGAACACTGAAGCTTTCTTT	CSVEGTVNTEAFF
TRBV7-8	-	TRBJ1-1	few	TGTGCCAGCAGCTTAGGGGAGTACACTGAAGCTTTCTTT	CASSLGEYTEAFF
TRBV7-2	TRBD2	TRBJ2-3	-	TGTGCCAGCAGCTTGGGGACTAGCGGAGCTGGGATGGGTACGCAGTATTTT	CASSLGTSGAGMGTQYF
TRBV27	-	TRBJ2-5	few	TGTGCCAGCAGTGCCAGATTACAGGGTCAAGAGACCCAGTACTTC	CASSARLQGQETQYF
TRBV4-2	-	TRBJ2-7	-	TGTGCCAGCAGCCAAGATTGGACAGCTTACGAGCAGTACTTC	CASSQDWTAYEQYF
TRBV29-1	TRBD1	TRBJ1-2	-	TGCAGCGTTGGACAGGGCGTAGACTATGGCTACACCTTC	CSVGQGVDYGYTF